Described below is a single T cell receptor beta chain sequence and its context. Its target is not known. This entry belongs to a study of vaccination effects on CD4 cells after COVID-19. The method was immunoSEQ multiplex PCR; TCRdb's version includes in-frame clones alone and lacks a portion of them. Counted here are nearly 45,000 clones, about three quarters occurring once; the ten biggest clones make up just under 30%. Regarding the study as a whole: Marked clonal contraction of both clone types appeared late after vaccination.

Pools of viral peptides were used by the ViraFEST assay to expand antigen-specific CD4+ T cells ahead of sequencing. Scientists isolated CD4+ T cells after an approximately 11-day culture period ended. SARS-CoV-2 infected the person between March and December 2020, as confirmed by PCR. Each culture well received roughly 1.8 million PBMC. These cells were then cultured in IMDM with roughly 9.8 IU/ml IL-2 and about 9.4 ug/ml peptides. Germline CDR1 SGHRS, CDR2 YFSETQ. The CDR3 extends over 15 amino acids. V lost 0 bases to trimming and J lost 7 bases, with 14 bases between them. The sequences come from CD4+ T cells from PBMCs cultured with a peptide pool, collected before COVID-19 vaccination. This clonotype was obtained from a human donor who had a prior SARS-CoV-2 infection. The chain is built from TRBV5-1 and TRBJ2-1; D call uncertain. CDR3 sequence reads: CASSLVRSNLNEQFF. CDR3 nucleotides: TGCGCCAGCAGCTTGGTTCGATCAAATTTGAATGAGCAGTTCTTC.